This passage covers 18 T cell receptor beta chains from one sample sequenced in a study of T cell changes during pregnancy in multiple sclerosis (dated by TCRdb to between 2017 and 2020). Preparation of the library involved the immunoSEQ multiplex PCR assay. TCRdb obtained this table from immuneACCESS and retained in-frame rearrangements with V and J assigned. These tables miss some clones; where compared with another copy, unresolved V genes account for less than half of the shortfall, and the remainder is unexplained. For this sample the table gives roughly 75,000 clones, of which about 92% were detected only once. Approximately 2.4% of the sample is taken by the ten largest. This sample comprised peripheral blood, obtained after pregnancy. The receptors stem from a female donor in good health, enrolled as a control in a pregnancy study.

The chain joins TRBV5-4 to TRBJ1-1; 7 positions match TRBD1. Germline-derived CDR1 and CDR2 are SGHNT and YYREEE (reference sequence). J was trimmed by 1 base and V by 4 bases; bases with no gene match: 1. This CDR3 spans 13 amino acids. As DNA, the CDR3 is TGTGCCAGCAGCCGACAGGGGAACACTGAAGCTTTCTTT. As protein: CASSRQGNTEAFF.

This sequence joins TRBV23-1 and TRBJ2-1; 8 bases fit TRBD1. TRBV23-1 is an ORF, with its function uncertain. V gave up 2 bases and J gave up 4 bases; unmatched junction bases: 16. This CDR3 has 19 amino acids. CDR3 loop: CASSQGSGRTGNSYNEQFF. In nucleotides, the CDR3 is TGCGCCAGCAGTCAAGGTAGCGGACGGACAGGGAATTCTTACAATGAGCAGTTCTTC.

The chain couples TRBV2 to TRBJ1-6; D is perhaps TRBD1 (6 bases). Trimming removed 8 bases from V and 6 bases from J, with 14 bases in between. This CDR3 contains 14 residues. Germline assignment: CDR1 SNHLY and CDR2 FYNNEI. CDR3 in DNA: TGTGCCAGCGGACGAGACAGGTTTAATTCACCCCTCCACTTT. Amino acid sequence: CASGRDRFNSPLHF.

CDR3 nucleotide sequence: TGTGCCACCAGCAGAGAGGCGAGTTTGCTAGCGGGGGGTCCACCGACCTACGAGCAGTACTTC. Amino acids: CATSREASLLAGGPPTYEQYF. This chain links TRBV15 with TRBJ2-7; 11 bases map to TRBD2. Germline V gene data show CDR1 as LNHNV and CDR2 as YYDKDF (reference sequence). The CDR3 sequence is 21 residues long. V shed 0 bases, J shed 2 bases, and the junction held 18 bases outside the gene matches.

The sample holds one count of this clone. The chain has TRBV30 and TRBJ2-5; possible D gene TRBD1, 6 bases. Germline V gene sequence: CDR1 GTSNPN, CDR2 SVGIG (reference sequence). The CDR3 runs to 13 residues. The V end lost 1 base, the J end lost 4 bases, and 10 bases lay between the germline ends. Here the CDR3 DNA reads TGTGCCTGGAGTGGAGGGACAATAGAGACCCAGTACTTC. This sequence encodes CAWSGGTIETQYF.

The chain uses TRBV7-2 and TRBJ2-2; 11 nucleotides match TRBD2. Germline CDR1 and CDR2: SGHTA and FQGNSA. The ends lost 6 bases at V and 6 bases at J; junction bases unmatched: 6. This CDR3 region has 15 residues. The CDR3 loop is CASRYQGLAAGELFF. The CDR3 region has the DNA TGTGCCAGCAGATACCAGGGACTAGCGGCCGGGGAGCTGTTTTTT.

The rearrangement uses TRBV6-5 and TRBJ1-1; D gene ambiguous. The germline V and J ends were trimmed by 5 bases and 4 bases, with 14 bases remaining between them. The germline V gene has CDR1 MNHEY and CDR2 SVGAGI. The CDR3 sequence is 14 residues long. The CDR3 is CASSPMRASTEAFF. The CDR3 DNA reads TGTGCCAGCAGTCCCATGAGGGCCAGCACTGAAGCTTTCTTT.

The chain uses TRBV11-2 and TRBJ2-3; possibly TRBD1 for D (5 bases). This CDR3 has 15 residues. CDR1 is SGHAT and CDR2 is FQNNGV in the germline V gene. Trimming took 4 bases from V and 3 from J, leaving 14 bases between them. CDR3 sequence: CASSSSVGQTDTQYF. The CDR3 DNA sequence: TGTGCCAGCAGCTCTTCAGTGGGGCAGACAGATACGCAGTATTTT.

V is TRBV29-1 and J is TRBJ1-1; TRBD1 matches at 9 bases. This CDR3 has 13 amino acids. Per the germline V gene, CDR1 is SQVTM and CDR2 is ANQGSEA. With 4 bases clipped from V and 4 bases from J, the junction kept 4 bases outside the gene matches. Written as DNA, the CDR3 is TGCAGCGTTGTCGTGACAGGGGGCACTGAAGCTTTCTTT. This gives the protein CSVVVTGGTEAFF.

The V gene is TRBV6-5, the J gene TRBJ2-7; a possible D gene is TRBD2 (7 bases). The CDR3 totals 15 residues. Germline V lookup: CDR1 MNHEY, CDR2 SVGAGI. V was clipped by 6 bases and J by 2 bases, with 17 bases between them. The CDR3 DNA reads TGTGCCAGCAGCCTCAACGGCGGGGGCCCCTACGAGCAGTACTTC. It specifies CASSLNGGGPYEQYF.

The rearrangement uses TRBV18 and TRBJ1-1, with TRBD1 matching over 7 bases. CDR3 length: 14 amino acids. Germline V gene data show CDR1 as KGHSH and CDR2 as LQKENI. Losses at the gene ends were 6 bases for V and 1 base for J; bases not matched to a gene: 5. This CDR3 reads CASSEGGANTEAFF. In nucleotides, the CDR3 is TGTGCCAGCTCTGAAGGGGGCGCGAACACTGAAGCTTTCTTT.

This clone was seen only once. The V and J genes are TRBV6-6 and TRBJ2-7, with D possibly TRBD2 on 5 matching bases. Trimming took off 5 bases at V and 3 bases at J, with 14 bases between the two ends. This CDR3 is built from 14 residues. CDR1 MNHNY and CDR2 SVGAGI come from the germline V gene (reference sequence). CDR3 in amino acids: CASSPGFGGYEQYF. The CDR3 DNA follows: TGTGCCAGCAGTCCCGGTTTCGGAGGCTACGAGCAGTACTTC.

This chain connects TRBV18 to TRBJ2-3; 9 bases are shared with TRBD2. The V and J ends lost 2 bases and 1 base, in that order; junction bases with no gene match: 7. This CDR3 is 17 amino acids long. Germline CDR1 is KGHSH and CDR2 is LQKENI. DNA for the CDR3: TGTGCCAGCTCACCAGTTTCAATAGCGGGAGGCACAGATACGCAGTATTTT. This gives the protein CASSPVSIAGGTDTQYF.

V is TRBV5-1 and J is TRBJ2-1, with TRBD2 matching over 7 bases. The CDR3 loop spans 15 amino acids. Germline-derived CDR1 and CDR2 are SGHRS and YFSETQ. V shed 2 bases, J shed 8 bases, and the junction held 10 bases outside the gene matches. CDR3 sequence (DNA): TGCGCCAGCAGCTTCGGGGGGAGGGCCACCGATGAGCAGTTCTTC. Translation: CASSFGGRATDEQFF. Supplemented by reference TRBV5-1 and TRBJ2-1, the full variable domain reads KAGVTQTPRYLIKTRGQQVTLSCSPISGHRSVSWYQQTPGQGLQFLFEYFSETQRNKGNFPGRFSGRQFSNSRSEMNVSTLELGDSALYLCASSFGGRATDEQFFGPGTRLTVL.

This chain links TRBV5-5 with TRBJ2-7; D is uncertain. The germline V gene has CDR1 SGHKS and CDR2 YYEKEE (reference sequence). The CDR3 spans 14 residues. V was clipped by 0 bases and J by 0 bases, with 7 bases between them. For the CDR3, the DNA is TGTGCCAGCAGCTTGGCCGTCTCCTCCTACGAGCAGTACTTC. Its protein is CASSLAVSSYEQYF.

This chain joins TRBV7-9 and TRBJ2-1; TRBD2 agrees at 8 bases. Per the germline V gene, CDR1 is SEHNR and CDR2 is FQNEAQ (reference sequence). The CDR3 length is 15 residues. The ends lost 5 bases at V and 4 bases at J; junction bases unmatched: 7. DNA of the CDR3: TGTGCCAGCAGCCCCGGGATAGCGGGATACAATGAGCAGTTCTTC. It yields the protein CASSPGIAGYNEQFF.

This rearrangement joins TRBV5-6 to TRBJ2-7; 11 nucleotides agree with TRBD2. V was clipped by 1 base and J by 2 bases; unmatched bases: 8. Per germline, CDR1 SGHDT and CDR2 YYEEEE. The CDR3 spans 17 residues. CDR3: CASSLSRASGRTYEQYF. CDR3 bases: TGTGCCAGCAGCTTGTCGAGGGCTAGCGGGAGGACCTACGAGCAGTACTTC.

The chain combines TRBV10-3 with TRBJ2-1; 9 bases map to TRBD2. The V and J ends lost 10 bases and 5 bases, in that order; junction bases with no gene match: 15. This CDR3 region has 16 residues. Germline V gene lookup returns CDR1 ENHRY and CDR2 SYGVKD. The CDR3 loop reads CATENLLAGADNEQFF. As DNA, the CDR3 is TGTGCCACGGAAAACCTGTTAGCGGGGGCAGACAATGAGCAGTTCTTC.